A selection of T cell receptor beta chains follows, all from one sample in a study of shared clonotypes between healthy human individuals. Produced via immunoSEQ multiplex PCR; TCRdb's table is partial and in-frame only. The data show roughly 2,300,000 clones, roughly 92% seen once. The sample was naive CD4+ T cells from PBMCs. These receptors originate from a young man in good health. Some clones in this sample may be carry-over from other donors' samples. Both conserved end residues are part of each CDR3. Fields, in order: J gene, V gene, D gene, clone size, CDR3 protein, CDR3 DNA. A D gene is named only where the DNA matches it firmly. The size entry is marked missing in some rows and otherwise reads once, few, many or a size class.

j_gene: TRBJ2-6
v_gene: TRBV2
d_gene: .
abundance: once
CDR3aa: CASRVQGPGANVLTF
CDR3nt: TGTGCCAGCAGGGTACAGGGCCCGGGGGCCAACGTCCTGACTTTC

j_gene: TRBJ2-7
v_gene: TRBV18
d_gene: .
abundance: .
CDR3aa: CASSPAGLGHYEQYF
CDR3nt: TGTGCCAGCTCACCTGCGGGGCTGGGGCACTACGAGCAGTACTTC

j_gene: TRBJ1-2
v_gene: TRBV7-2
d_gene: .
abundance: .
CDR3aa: CASSLLGGQNYGYTF
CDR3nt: TGTGCCAGCAGCTTACTTGGCGGACAGAACTATGGCTACACCTTC

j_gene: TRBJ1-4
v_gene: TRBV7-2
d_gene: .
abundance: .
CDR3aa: CASSWNRDEKLFF
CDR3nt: TGTGCCAGCAGCTGGAACAGGGATGAAAAACTGTTTTTT

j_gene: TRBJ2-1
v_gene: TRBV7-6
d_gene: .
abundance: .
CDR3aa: CASSFRSGTPTYSYNEQFF
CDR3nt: TGTGCCAGCAGCTTTCGTTCCGGGACTCCTACCTACTCCTACAATGAGCAGTTCTTC

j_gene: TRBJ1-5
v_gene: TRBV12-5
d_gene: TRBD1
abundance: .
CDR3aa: CASGSDRGLLRQPQHF
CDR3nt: TGTGCTAGTGGTTCGGACAGGGGGTTATTGCGTCAGCCCCAGCATTTT

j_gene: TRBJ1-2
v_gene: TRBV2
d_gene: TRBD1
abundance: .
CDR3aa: CASSERPRTGYGYTF
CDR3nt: TGTGCCAGCAGTGAAAGGCCCCGGACAGGCTATGGCTACACCTTC

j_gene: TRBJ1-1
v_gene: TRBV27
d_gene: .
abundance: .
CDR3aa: CASSLKENTEAFF
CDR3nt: TGTGCCAGCAGTTTAAAGGAGAACACTGAAGCTTTCTTT

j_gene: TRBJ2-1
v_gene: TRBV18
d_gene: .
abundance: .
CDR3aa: CASSPGLYNEQFF
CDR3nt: TGTGCCAGCTCACCGGGCTTATACAATGAGCAGTTCTTC

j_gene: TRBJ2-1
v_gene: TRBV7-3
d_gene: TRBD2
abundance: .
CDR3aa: CASSLAGGGKQFF
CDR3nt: TGTGCCAGCAGCTTGGCGGGCGGGGGTAAGCAGTTCTTC

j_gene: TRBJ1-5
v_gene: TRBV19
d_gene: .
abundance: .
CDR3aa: CASSVVSSYQPQHF
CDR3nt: TGTGCCAGTAGTGTTGTGTCCTCTTATCAGCCCCAGCATTTT

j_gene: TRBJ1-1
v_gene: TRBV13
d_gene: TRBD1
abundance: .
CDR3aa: CASSLSGTGGNTEAFF
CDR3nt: TGTGCCAGCAGCTTGTCAGGGACAGGGGGGAACACTGAAGCTTTCTTT

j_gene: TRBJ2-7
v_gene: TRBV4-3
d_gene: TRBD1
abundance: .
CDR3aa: CASSQDSRQGPYEQYF
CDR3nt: TGCGCCAGCAGCCAAGATTCGAGACAGGGCCCCTACGAGCAGTACTTC

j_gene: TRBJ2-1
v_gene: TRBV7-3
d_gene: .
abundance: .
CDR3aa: CASSLKGSPGNEQFF
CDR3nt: TGTGCCAGCAGCTTAAAAGGGTCCCCTGGGAATGAGCAGTTCTTC

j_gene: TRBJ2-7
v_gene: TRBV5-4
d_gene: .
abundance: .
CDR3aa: CASSPRIQYEQYF
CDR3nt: TGTGCCAGCAGCCCTCGGATCCAATACGAGCAGTACTTC

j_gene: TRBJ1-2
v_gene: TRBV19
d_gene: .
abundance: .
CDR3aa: CASSIAATENYGYTF
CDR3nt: TGTGCCAGTAGTATCGCGGCGACAGAAAACTATGGCTACACCTTC

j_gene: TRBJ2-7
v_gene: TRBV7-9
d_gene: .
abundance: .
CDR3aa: CASSRENVYSEQYF
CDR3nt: TGTGCCAGCAGCCGGGAAAATGTATATAGCGAGCAGTACTTC

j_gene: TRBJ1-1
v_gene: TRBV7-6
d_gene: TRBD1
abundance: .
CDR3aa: CASSATGAAEAFF
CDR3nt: TGTGCCAGCAGCGCTACAGGGGCCGCTGAAGCTTTCTTT

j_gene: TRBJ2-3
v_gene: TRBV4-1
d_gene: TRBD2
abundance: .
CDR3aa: CASSSSGTNTDTQYF
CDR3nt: TGCGCCAGCAGTTCTAGCGGGACTAACACAGATACGCAGTATTTT

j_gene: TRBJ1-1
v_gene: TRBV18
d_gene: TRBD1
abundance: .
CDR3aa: CASSLNQPGQGNTEAFF
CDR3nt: TGTGCCAGCTCACTAAACCAACCGGGACAGGGGAACACTGAAGCTTTCTTT

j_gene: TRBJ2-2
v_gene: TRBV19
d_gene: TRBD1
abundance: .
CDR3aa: CASSKQGATNTGELFF
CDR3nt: TGTGCCAGTAGTAAACAGGGGGCGACGAACACCGGGGAGCTGTTTTTT

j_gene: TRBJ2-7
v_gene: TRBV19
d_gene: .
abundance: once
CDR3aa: CASSLTGRGYEQYF
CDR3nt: TGTGCCAGTAGCCTAACAGGTAGGGGCTACGAGCAGTACTTC

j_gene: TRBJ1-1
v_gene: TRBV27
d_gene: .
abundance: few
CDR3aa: CASTLGAGFMNTEAFF
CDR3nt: TGTGCCAGCACCCTTGGGGCAGGATTTATGAACACTGAAGCTTTCTTT

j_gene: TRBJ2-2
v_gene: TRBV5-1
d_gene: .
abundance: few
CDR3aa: CASSSTGNTGELFF
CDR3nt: TGCGCCAGCAGCTCGACAGGGAACACCGGGGAGCTGTTTTTT

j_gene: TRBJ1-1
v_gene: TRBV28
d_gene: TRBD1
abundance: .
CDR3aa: CASRSGTGSSEAFF
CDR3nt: TGTGCCAGCAGGTCCGGGACAGGGTCCTCCGAAGCTTTCTTT

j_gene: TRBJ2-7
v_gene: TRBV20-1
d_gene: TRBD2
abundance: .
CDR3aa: CSAERGFEQYF
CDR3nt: TGCAGTGCGGAGCGGGGTTTCGAGCAGTACTTC

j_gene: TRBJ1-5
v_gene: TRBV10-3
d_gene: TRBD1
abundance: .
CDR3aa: CAISASGTAAQPQHF
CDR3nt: TGTGCCATCAGTGCCTCCGGGACAGCGGCTCAGCCCCAGCATTTT

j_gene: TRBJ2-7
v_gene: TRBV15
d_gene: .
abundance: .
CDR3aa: CATSRDRSSYEQYF
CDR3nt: TGTGCCACCAGCAGAGACAGGAGCTCCTACGAGCAGTACTTC

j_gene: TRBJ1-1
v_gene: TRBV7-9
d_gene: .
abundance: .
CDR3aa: CASSLEVGAEAFF
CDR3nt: TGTGCCAGCAGCTTAGAGGTGGGGGCTGAAGCTTTCTTT

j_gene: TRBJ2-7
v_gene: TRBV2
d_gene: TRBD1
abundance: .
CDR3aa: CAIDTGGYEQYF
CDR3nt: TGTGCCATCGATACAGGGGGCTACGAGCAGTACTTC

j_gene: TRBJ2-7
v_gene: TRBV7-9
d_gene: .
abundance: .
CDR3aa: CASSLPGVYEQYF
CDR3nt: TGTGCCAGCAGCTTACCCGGGGTCTACGAGCAGTACTTC

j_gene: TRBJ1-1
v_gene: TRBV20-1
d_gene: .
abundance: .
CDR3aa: CSASGLGEAFF
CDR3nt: TGCAGTGCTAGTGGGTTGGGAGAAGCTTTCTTT

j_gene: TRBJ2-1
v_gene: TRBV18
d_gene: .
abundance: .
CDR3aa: CASSPLRNEQFF
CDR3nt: TGTGCCAGCTCACCCCTCCGAAATGAGCAGTTCTTC

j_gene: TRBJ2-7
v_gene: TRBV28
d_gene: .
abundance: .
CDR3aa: CASSLERSGQYF
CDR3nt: TGTGCCAGCAGCCTCGAACGAAGCGGGCAGTACTTC

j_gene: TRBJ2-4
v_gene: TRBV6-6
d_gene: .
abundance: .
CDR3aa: CASSGENIQYF
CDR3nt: TGTGCCAGCTCAGGGGAAAACATTCAGTACTTC

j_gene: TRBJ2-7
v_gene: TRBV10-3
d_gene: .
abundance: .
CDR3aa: CAIRTDRPSRDEQHF
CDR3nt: TGTGCCATCAGGACGGACAGACCCAGTCGCGACGAGCAGCACTTC

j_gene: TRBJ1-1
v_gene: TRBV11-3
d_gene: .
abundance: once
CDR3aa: CASSLVPATGLNTEAFF
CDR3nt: TGTGCCAGCAGCTTAGTCCCCGCGACAGGTTTGAACACTGAAGCTTTCTTT

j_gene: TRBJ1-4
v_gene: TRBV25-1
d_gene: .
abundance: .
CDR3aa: CASSITGMGRNEKLFF
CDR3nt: TGTGCCAGCAGTATCACTGGGATGGGGAGAAATGAAAAACTGTTTTTT

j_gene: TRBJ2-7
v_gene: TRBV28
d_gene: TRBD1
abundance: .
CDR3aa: CASSQTGTGTGEQYF
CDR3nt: TGTGCCAGCAGCCAAACCGGGACAGGGACGGGCGAGCAGTACTTC

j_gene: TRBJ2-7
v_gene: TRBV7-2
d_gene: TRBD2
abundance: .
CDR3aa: CASSFPLAGFFNYEQYF
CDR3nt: TGTGCCAGCAGCTTCCCGCTAGCGGGATTCTTCAACTACGAGCAGTACTTC